Described below is a single TCR beta chain sequence and its context. Its antigen is unknown. The J segment lost 6 bases and the V segment lost 5 bases, leaving 3 bases of the junction unmatched. The length of the CDR3 is 13 residues. This entry comes from a study of tumor-infiltrating lymphocytes in primary liver carcinoma. Study conclusions and caveats: Tumor-adjacent and tumor-blood pairs overlapped less than tumor region pairs did. Tumors carried a top-250-clone fraction significantly exceeding that of blood (p = 0.039).

Researchers drew blood RNA from unsorted whole blood and extracted germline DNA as well. Using a constant-region primer together with ProtoScript II reverse transcriptase, TCR beta cDNA was made from about 490 ng of total RNA. TCR beta libraries came from three nested multiplex PCR rounds using slightly modified ARM-PCR. TRBV1-TRBV30 forward primers and a C-beta reverse primer were used in the first two PCR rounds, which each ran for approximately 9 cycles. TCRdb re-analysed the multiplex PCR reads in MiXCR, keeping a single row per CDR3 protein. The sample holds some 320,000 distinct CDR3 sequences, less than 75% seen once.

The TCR comes from a man aged 35 to 55 with primary liver carcinoma and hepatitis B virus infection. Sequenced material: peripheral blood. The V call is TRBV12-3 or TRBV12-4, the J call TRBJ2-2; TRBD1 matches 7 bases. CDR3 loop: CASSRQGPGELFF. CDR3 DNA: TGTGCCAGCAGTCGACAGGGTCCCGGGGAGCTGTTTTTT.